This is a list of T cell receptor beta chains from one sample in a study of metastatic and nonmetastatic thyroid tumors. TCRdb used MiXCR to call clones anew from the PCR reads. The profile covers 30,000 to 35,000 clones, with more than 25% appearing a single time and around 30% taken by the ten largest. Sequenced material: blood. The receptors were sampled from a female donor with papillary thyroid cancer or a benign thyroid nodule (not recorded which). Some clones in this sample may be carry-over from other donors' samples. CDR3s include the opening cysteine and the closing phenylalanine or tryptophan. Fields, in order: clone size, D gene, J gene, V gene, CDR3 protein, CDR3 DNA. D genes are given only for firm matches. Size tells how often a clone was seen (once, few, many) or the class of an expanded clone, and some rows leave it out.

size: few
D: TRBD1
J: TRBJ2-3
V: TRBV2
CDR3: CASSETGSSTDTQYF
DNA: TGTGCCAGCAGTGAGACAGGGTCTAGCACAGATACGCAGTATTTT

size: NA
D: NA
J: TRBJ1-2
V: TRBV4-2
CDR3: CASSQERTVNRGYTF
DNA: TGTGCCAGCAGCCAAGAAAGGACAGTGAATAGAGGCTACACCTTC

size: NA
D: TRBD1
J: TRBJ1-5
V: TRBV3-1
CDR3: CASSQPAGTGGNQPQHF
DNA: TGTGCCAGCAGCCAGCCTGCCGGGACAGGGGGCAATCAGCCCCAGCATTTT

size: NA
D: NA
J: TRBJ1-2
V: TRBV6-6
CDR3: CASSPSGNYGYTF
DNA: TGTGCCAGCAGTCCCTCGGGGAACTATGGCTACACCTTC

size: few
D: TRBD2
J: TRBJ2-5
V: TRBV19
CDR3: CASSRTSGIATQYF
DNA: TGTGCCAGTAGTAGGACTAGCGGGATTGCGACCCAGTACTTC

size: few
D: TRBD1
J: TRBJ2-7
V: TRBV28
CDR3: CASTRYPTGGYEQYF
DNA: TGTGCCAGCACCCGATACCCGACAGGGGGATACGAGCAGTACTTC

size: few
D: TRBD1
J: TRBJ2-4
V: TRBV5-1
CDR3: CASSLGGTGAPLQYF
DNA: TGCGCCAGCAGCTTGGGGGGGACAGGGGCCCCCCTTCAGTACTTC

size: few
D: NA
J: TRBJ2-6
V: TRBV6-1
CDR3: CASSARGRGANVLTF
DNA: TGTGCCAGCAGTGCTCGGGGGCGCGGGGCCAACGTCCTGACTTTC

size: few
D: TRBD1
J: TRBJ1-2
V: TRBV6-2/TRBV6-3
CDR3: CASSYVPGGVNYGYTF
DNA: TGTGCCAGCAGTTACGTTCCAGGGGGCGTTAACTATGGCTACACCTTC

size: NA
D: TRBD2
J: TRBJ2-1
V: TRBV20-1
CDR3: CSARAPSGDWNEQFF
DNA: TGCAGTGCTAGGGCACCTAGCGGGGATTGGAATGAGCAGTTCTTC

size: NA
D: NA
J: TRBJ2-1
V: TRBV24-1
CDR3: CATSGRGPHSYNEQFF
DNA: TGTGCCACCAGTGGCAGGGGACCTCACTCCTACAATGAGCAGTTCTTC